Shown below are 12 T cell receptor beta chains from a single sample sequenced in a study of technical replicates of blood from a few donors. Assay used: immunoSEQ multiplex PCR; TCRdb lists only in-frame clones, some missing. The table lists approximately 73,000 clones, around 90% of them singletons, with around 0.37% in the top ten. What was sequenced was T cells isolated from PBMCs. The source is a human donor in good health.

The J gene is TRBJ1-1, the V gene TRBV7-3; D uncertain. Deletions cut 1 base from V and 0 bases from J, with 6 bases between. Germline CDR1 SGHTA, CDR2 FQGTGA. This CDR3 is built from 14 residues. The CDR3: CASSLSSLNTEAFF. The CDR3 DNA is TGTGCCAGCAGCTTAAGTAGTTTGAACACTGAAGCTTTCTTT.

V gene TRBV2 combines with J gene TRBJ2-3, with 10 bases lining up with TRBD2. Germline values: CDR1 SNHLY, CDR2 FYNNEI. The CDR3 length is 15 residues. Trimming removed 6 bases from V and 5 bases from J; junction bases left unmatched: 8. This chain's CDR3 is CASRATSGKGDTQYF. CDR3 coding DNA: TGTGCCAGCAGGGCAACTAGCGGGAAGGGAGATACGCAGTATTTT.

V is TRBV29-1 and J is TRBJ2-7; a possible D gene is TRBD2 (5 bases). V was clipped by 6 bases and J by 3 bases, with 9 bases between them. Germline V gives CDR1 SQVTM, CDR2 ANQGSEA. The length of the CDR3 is 11 residues. CDR3 protein: CSVGAGYEQYF. The CDR3 nucleotides read TGCAGCGTGGGAGCAGGCTACGAGCAGTACTTC.

The genes are TRBV11-3 and TRBJ1-1, with D tentatively TRBD1 (6 bases). V lost 6 bases and J 6 bases, leaving 14 bases between the germline ends. The CDR3 runs 13 residues. The germline V gene encodes CDR1 SGHNT and CDR2 YENEEA. In DNA form, the CDR3 reads TGTGCCAGCAGTCCACAGGGTAAGGCTGAAGCTTTCTTT. Encoded protein: CASSPQGKAEAFF. The full variable domain, completed using reference TRBV11-3 and TRBJ1-1, is EAGVVQSPRYKIIEKKQPVAFWCNPISGHNTLYWYLQNLGQGPELLIRYENEEAVDDSQLPKDRFSAERLKGVDSTLKIQPAELGDSAVYLCASSPQGKAEAFFGQGTRLTVV.

The chain couples TRBV5-6 to TRBJ2-5; weak D call: TRBD2 (6 bases). The better agreement between TRBJ2-7 and the DNA end casts doubt on the J call. Germline assignment: CDR1 SGHDT and CDR2 YYEEEE. The CDR3 is 13 amino acids. The DNA of the CDR3 is TGTGCCAGCAGCTTGCCAGCGGGTCACGAGCAGTACTTC. It codes for CASSLPAGHEQYF.

The rearrangement joins TRBV15 to TRBJ2-1; tentative D call: TRBD1 (5 bases). The CDR3 runs to 14 residues. V lost 0 bases, J lost 6 bases, and 9 bases lay in between. Germline-derived CDR1 and CDR2 are LNHNV and YYDKDF (reference sequence). For the CDR3, the DNA is TGTGCCACCAGCAGAGACAGGGCCGGCAATGAGCAGTTCTTC. Its translation is CATSRDRAGNEQFF.

The chain has TRBV11-3 and TRBJ1-1, with D maybe TRBD1 (6 bases). Trimming removed 4 bases from V and 4 bases from J, with 16 bases in between. The CDR3 runs 15 residues. Germline CDR1 is SGHNT and CDR2 is YENEEA. CDR3 sequence reads: CASSSDPRGSTEAFF. CDR3 in DNA: TGTGCCAGCAGCTCGGATCCCAGGGGAAGCACTGAAGCTTTCTTT.

The rearrangement uses TRBV4-2 and TRBJ1-2; no clear D. With 0 bases removed from V and 0 bases from J, the gap between germline ends came to 11 bases. This CDR3 comprises 16 residues. Germline-derived CDR1 and CDR2 are LGHNA and YNFKEQ. The CDR3 reads CASSQDLATANYGYTF. As DNA, the CDR3 is TGTGCCAGCAGCCAAGATCTGGCAACAGCTAACTATGGCTACACCTTC.

V usage is TRBV29-1 and J usage is TRBJ1-1; 10 bases align to TRBD1. CDR1 and CDR2 (germline): SQVTM, ANQGSEA. V shed 7 bases and J 4 bases; nucleotides not matched to a gene: 6. The CDR3 is 13 residues long. The DNA for the CDR3 is TGCAGCGCCGTTGACAGGGGGCTCACTGAAGCTTTCTTT. As protein: CSAVDRGLTEAFF.

The chain joins TRBV14 to TRBJ1-2; TRBD1 matches at 12 bases. CDR1 and CDR2 from the germline V gene are SGHDN and FVKESK. The CDR3 has 16 amino acids. Losses at the gene ends were 5 bases for V and 2 bases for J; bases not matched to a gene: 6. CDR3 sequence (DNA): TGTGCCAGCAGCGCTGGGACAGGGGGCCTCAACTATGGCTACACCTTC. Its protein is CASSAGTGGLNYGYTF.

The rearrangement joins TRBV11-2 to TRBJ1-1; D gene ambiguous. The germline CDR1 and CDR2 sequences are SGHAT and FQNNGV. Trimming shortened V by 1 base and J by 4 bases, and 7 bases separated the two germline ends. The CDR3 is 13 residues long. In nucleotides, the CDR3 is TGTGCCAGCAGCTTAGTCAGGTCCACTGAAGCTTTCTTT. Its translation is CASSLVRSTEAFF.

This clone was observed a handful of times. The gene calls are TRBV5-4 and TRBJ1-2, with 7 nucleotides matching TRBD1. This CDR3 has 16 residues. The V gene end was trimmed by 4 bases and the J gene end by 2 bases; junction bases not matched to a gene: 11. Germline loops: CDR1 SGHNT, CDR2 YYREEE (reference sequence). CDR3 sequence: CASSGGPAGGNYGYTF. CDR3 coding DNA: TGTGCCAGCAGCGGTGGGCCGGCAGGGGGGAACTATGGCTACACCTTC.